This TCR beta chain was recorded in a study of blood T cell repertoires in COVID-19. The wider study: The United States, Italy and Spain supplied acute and convalescent COVID-19 samples. T cells, B-cell-depleted T cells, or PBMCs supplied cDNA or gDNA.

V was clipped by 2 bases and J by 4 bases; unmatched bases: 7. In germline, CDR1 is KGHSH, CDR2 LQKENI. The length of the CDR3 is 15 residues. Per the study methods: Amplified reference gene primers provided the basis for estimating nucleated cell counts. The method was immunoSEQ multiplex PCR; TCRdb's version includes in-frame clones alone and lacks a portion of them. Clonal size and the V and J genes are those of that table, whereas D and trimming came from the DNA. The repertoire includes 200,000 to 300,000 clones, 70% to 90% of them detected once, and 6% to 7% sits in the top ten. Sequencing used peripheral blood. This sequence joins TRBV18 and TRBJ2-7; 8 bases are a match to TRBD2. The receptor was derived from an older woman with active or convalescent COVID-19. CDR3 sequence (DNA): TGTGCCAGCTCACCAGGTAGCGGGGTGGTTTACGAGCAGTACGTC. Translating it yields CASSPGSGVVYEQYV.